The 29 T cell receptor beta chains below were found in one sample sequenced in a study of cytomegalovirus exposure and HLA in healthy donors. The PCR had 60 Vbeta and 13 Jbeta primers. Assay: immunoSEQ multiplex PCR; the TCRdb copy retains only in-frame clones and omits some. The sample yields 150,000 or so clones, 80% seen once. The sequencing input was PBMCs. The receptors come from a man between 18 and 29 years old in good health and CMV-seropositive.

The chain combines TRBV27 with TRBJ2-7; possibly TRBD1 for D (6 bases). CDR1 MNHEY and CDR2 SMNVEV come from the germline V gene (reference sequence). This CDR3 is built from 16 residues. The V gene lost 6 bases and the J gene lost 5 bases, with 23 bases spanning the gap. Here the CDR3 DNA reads TGTGCCAGCAGGGCTTCTTGGGGGCGCCTCGACGACGAGCAGTACTTC. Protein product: CASRASWGRLDDEQYF.

This CDR3 reads CAWSQGTGSNEQYF. In DNA form, the CDR3 reads TGTGCCTGGAGTCAAGGGACAGGGAGTAACGAGCAGTACTTC. The J gene is TRBJ2-7, the V gene TRBV30; TRBD1 aligns across 9 bases. The germline V gene encodes CDR1 GTSNPN and CDR2 SVGIG (reference sequence). V shed 2 bases, J shed 5 bases, and the junction held 7 bases outside the gene matches. The CDR3 length is 14 residues.

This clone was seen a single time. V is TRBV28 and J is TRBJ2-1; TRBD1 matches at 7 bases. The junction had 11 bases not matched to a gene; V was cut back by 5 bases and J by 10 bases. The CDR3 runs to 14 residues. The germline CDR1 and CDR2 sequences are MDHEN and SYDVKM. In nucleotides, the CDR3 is TGTGCCAGCAGTGAAACCCAAGGGGGCTACGAGCAGTTCTTC. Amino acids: CASSETQGGYEQFF.

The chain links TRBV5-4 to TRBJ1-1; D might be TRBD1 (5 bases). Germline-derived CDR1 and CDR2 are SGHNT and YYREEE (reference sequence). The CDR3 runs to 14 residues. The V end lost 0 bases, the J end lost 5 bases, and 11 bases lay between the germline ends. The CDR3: CASSLEQVATEAFF. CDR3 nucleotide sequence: TGTGCCAGCAGCTTGGAACAGGTGGCAACTGAAGCTTTCTTT.

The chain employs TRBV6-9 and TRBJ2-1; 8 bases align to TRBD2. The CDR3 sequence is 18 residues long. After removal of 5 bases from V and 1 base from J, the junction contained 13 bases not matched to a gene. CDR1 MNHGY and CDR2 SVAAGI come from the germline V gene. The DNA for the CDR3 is TGTGCCAGCAGTCAAGCGGGAGAAGGAGGTGTGTCCTACAATGAGCAGTTCTTC. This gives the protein CASSQAGEGGVSYNEQFF.

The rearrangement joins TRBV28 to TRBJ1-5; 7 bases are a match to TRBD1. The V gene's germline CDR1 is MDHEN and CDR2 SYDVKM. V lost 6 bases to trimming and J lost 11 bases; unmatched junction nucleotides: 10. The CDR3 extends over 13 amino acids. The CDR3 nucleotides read TGTGCCAGCAGCGCGCAGGGGGTTGAGGCCCAGCATTTT. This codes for CASSAQGVEAQHF.

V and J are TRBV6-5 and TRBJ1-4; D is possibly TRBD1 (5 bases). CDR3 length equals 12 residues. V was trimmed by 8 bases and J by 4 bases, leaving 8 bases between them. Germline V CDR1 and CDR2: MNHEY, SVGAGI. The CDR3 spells CASGGGNEKLFF. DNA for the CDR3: TGTGCCAGCGGGGGGGGTAATGAAAAACTGTTTTTT.

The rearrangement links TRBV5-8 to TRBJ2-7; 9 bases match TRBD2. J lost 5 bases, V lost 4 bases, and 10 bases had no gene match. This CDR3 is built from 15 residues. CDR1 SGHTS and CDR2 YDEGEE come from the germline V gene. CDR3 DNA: TGTGCCAGCAGCCCAGCAGCGGGAGGCAGGGACGAGCAGTACTTC. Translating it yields CASSPAAGGRDEQYF.

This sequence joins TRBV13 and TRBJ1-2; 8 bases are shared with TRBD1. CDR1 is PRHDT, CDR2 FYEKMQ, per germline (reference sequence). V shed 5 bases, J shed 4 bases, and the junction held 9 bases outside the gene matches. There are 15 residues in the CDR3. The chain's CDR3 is CASSARDRTVYGYTF. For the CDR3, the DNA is TGTGCCAGCAGCGCTCGGGACAGGACCGTCTATGGCTACACCTTC.

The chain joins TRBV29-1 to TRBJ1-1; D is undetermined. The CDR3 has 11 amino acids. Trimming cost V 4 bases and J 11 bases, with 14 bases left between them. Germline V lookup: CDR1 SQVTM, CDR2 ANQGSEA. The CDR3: CSVVAGIMAFF. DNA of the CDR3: TGCAGCGTTGTTGCGGGGATCATGGCTTTCTTT.

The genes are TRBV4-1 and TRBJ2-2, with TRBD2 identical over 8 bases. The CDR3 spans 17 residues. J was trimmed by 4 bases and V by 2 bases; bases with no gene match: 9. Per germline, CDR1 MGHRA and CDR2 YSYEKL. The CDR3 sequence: CASSQIYAGGTTGELFF. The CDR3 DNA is TGCGCCAGCAGCCAAATTTACGCGGGAGGAACCACCGGGGAGCTGTTTTTT.

DNA of the CDR3: TGTGCCAGCAGTGAAGCTGACAGCTCTGGGGCCAACGTCCTGACTTTC. Its protein is CASSEADSSGANVLTF. The V and J genes are TRBV6-1 and TRBJ2-6, with D maybe TRBD1 (5 bases). CDR3 size: 16 residues. The ends were cut back, 0 bases at V and 0 bases at J, with 6 bases in the middle. Germline V CDR1 and CDR2: MNHNS, SASEGT.

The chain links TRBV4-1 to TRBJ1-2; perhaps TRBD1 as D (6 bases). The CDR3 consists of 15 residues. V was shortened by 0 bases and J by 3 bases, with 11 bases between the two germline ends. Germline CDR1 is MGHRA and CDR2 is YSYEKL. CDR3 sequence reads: CASSQESAGDYGYTF. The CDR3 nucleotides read TGCGCCAGCAGCCAAGAGTCCGCAGGGGACTATGGCTACACCTTC.

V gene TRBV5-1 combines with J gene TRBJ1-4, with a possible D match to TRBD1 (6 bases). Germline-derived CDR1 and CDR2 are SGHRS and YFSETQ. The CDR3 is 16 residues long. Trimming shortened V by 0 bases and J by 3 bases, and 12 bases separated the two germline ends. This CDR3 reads CASSLGRQVANEKLFF. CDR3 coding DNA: TGCGCCAGCAGCTTGGGACGACAGGTCGCTAATGAAAAACTGTTTTTT.

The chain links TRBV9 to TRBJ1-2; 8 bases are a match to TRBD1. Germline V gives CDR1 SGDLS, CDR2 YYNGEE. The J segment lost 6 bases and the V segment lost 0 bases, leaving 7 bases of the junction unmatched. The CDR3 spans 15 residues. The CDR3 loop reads CASSVEGRGLDGYTF. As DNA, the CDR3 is TGTGCCAGCAGCGTAGAGGGCAGGGGGCTTGATGGCTACACCTTC.

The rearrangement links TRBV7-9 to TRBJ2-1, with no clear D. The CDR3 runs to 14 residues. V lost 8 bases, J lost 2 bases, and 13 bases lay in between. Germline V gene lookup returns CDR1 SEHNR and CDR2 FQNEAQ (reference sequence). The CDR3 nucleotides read TGTGCCAGCGTTGACCGCGGCCCCTACAATGAGCAGTTCTTC. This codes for CASVDRGPYNEQFF.

The CDR3 is CASSPSRGGRSGNTIYF. CDR3 nucleotide sequence: TGTGCCAGCTCACCCTCAAGGGGGGGACGCTCTGGAAACACCATATATTTT. The chain employs TRBV18 and TRBJ1-3; D possibly corresponds to TRBD1 (6 bases). The V gene's germline CDR1 is KGHSH and CDR2 LQKENI. V shed 3 bases and J shed 0 bases, with 15 bases lying between them. The CDR3 is 17 residues long.

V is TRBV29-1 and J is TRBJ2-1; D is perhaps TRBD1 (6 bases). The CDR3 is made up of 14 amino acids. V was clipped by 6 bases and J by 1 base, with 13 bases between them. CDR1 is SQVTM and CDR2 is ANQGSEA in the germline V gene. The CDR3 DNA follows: TGCAGCGTCACCGGTAGGGGGTCCTACAATGAGCAGTTCTTC. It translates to CSVTGRGSYNEQFF.

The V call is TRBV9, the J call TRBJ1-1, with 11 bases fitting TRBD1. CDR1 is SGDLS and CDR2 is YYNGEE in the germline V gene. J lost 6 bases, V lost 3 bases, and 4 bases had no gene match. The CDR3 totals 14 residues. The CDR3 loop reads CASSAGQGAAEAFF. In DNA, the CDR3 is TGTGCCAGCAGCGCAGGACAGGGGGCCGCTGAAGCTTTCTTT.

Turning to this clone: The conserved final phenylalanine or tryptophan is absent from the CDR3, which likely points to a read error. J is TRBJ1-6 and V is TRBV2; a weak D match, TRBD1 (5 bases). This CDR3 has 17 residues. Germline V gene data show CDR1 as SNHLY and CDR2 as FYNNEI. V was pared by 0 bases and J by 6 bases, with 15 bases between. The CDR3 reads CASSEAEGMRGNSPLHL. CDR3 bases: TGTGCCAGCAGTGAAGCGGAGGGTATGAGGGGTAATTCACCCCTCCACCTT.

Here the CDR3 DNA reads TGTGCCAGCAGCCAAGTCGGTCCGGGAGCCCTTACCTACGAGCAGTACTTC. Protein sequence: CASSQVGPGALTYEQYF. The J gene is TRBJ2-7, the V gene TRBV4-2; D is perhaps TRBD2 (6 bases). This CDR3 has 17 amino acids. The V gene lost 1 base and the J gene lost 2 bases, with 18 bases spanning the gap. Germline V gene lookup returns CDR1 LGHNA and CDR2 YNFKEQ.

The CDR3 nucleotides read TGTGCCAGCACCGGCCAGGACTTCTACGAGCAGTACTTC. It yields the protein CASTGQDFYEQYF. The chain carries TRBV6-1 and TRBJ2-7, with D possibly being TRBD2 (5 bases). V shed 7 bases and J shed 3 bases, with 13 bases lying between them. CDR1 and CDR2 from the germline V gene are MNHNS and SASEGT. The CDR3 has 13 amino acids.

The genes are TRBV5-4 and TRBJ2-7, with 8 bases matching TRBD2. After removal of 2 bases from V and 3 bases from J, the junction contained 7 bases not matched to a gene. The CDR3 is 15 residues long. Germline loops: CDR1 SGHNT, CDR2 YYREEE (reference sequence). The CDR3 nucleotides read TGTGCCAGCAGCTTTTCGGGGGGGCCCGACTACGAGCAGTACTTC. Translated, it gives CASSFSGGPDYEQYF. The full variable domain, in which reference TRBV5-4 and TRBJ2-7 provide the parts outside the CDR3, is ETGVTQSPTHLIKTRGQQVTLRCSSQSGHNTVSWYQQALGQGPQFIFQYYREEENGRGNFPPRFSGLQFPNYSSELNVNALELDDSALYLCASSFSGGPDYEQYFGPGTRLTVT.

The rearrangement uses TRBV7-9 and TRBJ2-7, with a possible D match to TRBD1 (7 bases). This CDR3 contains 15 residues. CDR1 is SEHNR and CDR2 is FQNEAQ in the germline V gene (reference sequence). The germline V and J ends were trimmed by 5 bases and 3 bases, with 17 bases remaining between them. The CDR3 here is CASSPGGTADYEQYF. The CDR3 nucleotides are TGTGCCAGCAGCCCAGGGGGGACAGCAGACTACGAGCAGTACTTC. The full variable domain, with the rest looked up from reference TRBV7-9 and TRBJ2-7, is DTGVSQNPRHKITKRGQNVTFRCDPISEHNRLYWYRQTLGQGPEFLTYFQNEAQLEKSRLLSDRFSAERPKGSFSTLEIQRTEQGDSAMYLCASSPGGTADYEQYFGPGTRLTVT.

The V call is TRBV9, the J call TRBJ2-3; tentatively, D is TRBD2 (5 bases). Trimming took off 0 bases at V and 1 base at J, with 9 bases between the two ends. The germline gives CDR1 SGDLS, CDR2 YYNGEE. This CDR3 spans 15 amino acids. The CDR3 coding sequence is TGTGCCAGCAGCGTAGGCTGGGGAGGCACAGATACGCAGTATTTT. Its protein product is CASSVGWGGTDTQYF.

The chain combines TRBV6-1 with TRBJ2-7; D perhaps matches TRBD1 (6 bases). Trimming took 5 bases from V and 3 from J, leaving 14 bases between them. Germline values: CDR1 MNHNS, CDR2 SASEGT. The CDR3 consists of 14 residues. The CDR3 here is CASSHRDTDYEQYF. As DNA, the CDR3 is TGTGCCAGCAGTCACCGGGACACTGACTACGAGCAGTACTTC.

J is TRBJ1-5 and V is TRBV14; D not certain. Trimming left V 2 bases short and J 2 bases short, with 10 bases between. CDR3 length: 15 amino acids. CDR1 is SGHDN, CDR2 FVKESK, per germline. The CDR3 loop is CASSQLGVGNQPQHF. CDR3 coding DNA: TGTGCCAGCAGCCAACTTGGAGTTGGCAATCAGCCCCAGCATTTT. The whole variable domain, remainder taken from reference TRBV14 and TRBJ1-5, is EAGVTQFPSHSVIEKGQTVTLRCDPISGHDNLYWYRRVMGKEIKFLLHFVKESKQDESGMPNNRFLAERTGGTYSTLKVQPAELEDSGVYFCASSQLGVGNQPQHFGDGTRLSIL.

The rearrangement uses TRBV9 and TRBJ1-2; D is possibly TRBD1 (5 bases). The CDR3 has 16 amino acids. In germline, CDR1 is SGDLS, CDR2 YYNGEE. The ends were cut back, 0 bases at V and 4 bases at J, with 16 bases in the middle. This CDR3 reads CASSVGPLGGGYGYTF. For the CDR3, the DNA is TGTGCCAGCAGCGTAGGGCCCCTCGGGGGTGGCTATGGCTACACCTTC.

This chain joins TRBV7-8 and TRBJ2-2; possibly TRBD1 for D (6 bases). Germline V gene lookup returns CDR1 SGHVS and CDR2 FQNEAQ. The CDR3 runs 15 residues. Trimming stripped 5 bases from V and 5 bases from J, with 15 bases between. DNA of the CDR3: TGTGCCAGCAGCCAAGAAACAAGGGGGACCGGGGAGCTGTTTTTT. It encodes CASSQETRGTGELFF.